This TCR beta chain stems from a study of blood T cell repertoires in COVID-19. How the authors handled the data: Estimation of nucleated cell counts relied on the amplification of reference gene primers. The repertoire was sequenced with immunoSEQ multiplex PCR; TCRdb's copy has only in-frame clones and lacks some. Clone size and the V and J calls come from that table; the DNA yielded D and trimming. The table lists tens of thousands of clones, more than 75% of them singletons, with approximately 19% in the top ten. Material: peripheral blood. The sequence came from a human donor in a cohort sampled during active COVID-19.

CDR3 sequence: CASKILAGPNEQFF. The CDR3 DNA reads TGTGCCAGCAAAATTCTAGCGGGGCCCAATGAGCAGTTCTTC. The V and J genes are TRBV7-9 and TRBJ2-1; 9 bases fit TRBD2. Germline CDR1 SEHNR, CDR2 FQNEAQ (reference sequence). After removal of 7 bases from V and 6 bases from J, the junction contained 7 bases not matched to a gene. The CDR3 is 14 residues long.